The 31 T cell receptor beta chains in this list originate from one sample, sequenced in a study of technical replicates of blood from four donors. The table came from immunoSEQ multiplex PCR; TCRdb's copy has only in-frame clones and leaves some out. The sample shows under 110,000 clones, over 95% of them seen only once. Sequencing was carried out using T cells isolated from PBMCs. These TCRs come from a human donor in good health.

V gene TRBV4-1 combines with J gene TRBJ2-1; D remains unclear. The V end was cut by 1 base, the J end by 10 bases, with 8 bases between. This CDR3 region has 12 residues. Germline CDR1 is MGHRA and CDR2 is YSYEKL. CDR3 DNA sequence: TGCGCCAGCAGCCAAGGTATTATGGAGCAGTTCTTC. It encodes CASSQGIMEQFF.

The CDR3 bases are TGTGCCAGCAGCCGTCAGGGGGCTGGAGAGACCCAGTACTTC. As protein: CASSRQGAGETQYF. This sequence joins TRBV28 and TRBJ2-5, with 8 bases identical to TRBD1. Germline lookup yields CDR1 MDHEN and CDR2 SYDVKM. V shed 6 bases, J shed 4 bases, and the junction held 7 bases outside the gene matches. The CDR3 has 14 amino acids.

The chain has TRBV7-3 and TRBJ2-3, with a weak D call TRBD2 (5 bases). The CDR3 has 15 amino acids. The germline V gene has CDR1 SGHTA and CDR2 FQGTGA. Deletions cut 0 bases from V and 0 bases from J, with 7 bases between. The CDR3 region has the DNA TGTGCCAGCAGCTTAACGGAGCGGAGCACAGATACGCAGTATTTT. It is translated as CASSLTERSTDTQYF.

The gene calls are TRBV19 and TRBJ2-7; TRBD2 matches at 9 bases. CDR1 and CDR2 (germline): LNHDA, SQIVND (reference sequence). This CDR3 has 13 amino acids. Trimming removed 3 bases from V and 6 bases from J; junction bases left unmatched: 3. CDR3 sequence reads: CASSISGSPEQYF. CDR3 bases: TGTGCCAGTAGTATTAGCGGGAGCCCCGAGCAGTACTTC.

The chain couples TRBV28 to TRBJ2-7; weak D call: TRBD1 (5 bases). The CDR3 consists of 12 residues. The germline V gene has CDR1 MDHEN and CDR2 SYDVKM. Trimming stripped 6 bases from V and 4 bases from J, with 10 bases between. The CDR3 here is CASSDTGYEQYF. CDR3 bases: TGTGCCAGCAGCGATACAGGTTACGAGCAGTACTTC.

The chain links TRBV4-2 to TRBJ2-3; TRBD1 matches at 11 bases. Looked up from germline, CDR1 is LGHNA and CDR2 is YNFKEQ. V was pared by 1 base and J by 5 bases, with 5 bases of the junction left unmatched. The CDR3 covers 16 residues. The CDR3 here is CASSQGGQGAKDTQYF. The CDR3 coding sequence is TGTGCCAGCAGCCAAGGAGGACAGGGGGCCAAAGATACGCAGTATTTT.

This chain connects TRBV7-6 to TRBJ2-6; 7 bases match TRBD2. With 5 bases clipped from V and 0 bases from J, the junction kept 13 bases outside the gene matches. This CDR3 region has 19 residues. Germline V gene sequence: CDR1 SGHVS, CDR2 FNYEAQ. The CDR3 loop reads CASSPLVEGGISGANVLTF. CDR3 bases: TGTGCCAGCAGCCCCCTTGTCGAGGGAGGGATCTCTGGGGCCAACGTCCTGACTTTC.

The rearrangement joins TRBV2 to TRBJ2-3; 8 bases agree with TRBD1. CDR3 length: 14 amino acids. Germline V gene lookup returns CDR1 SNHLY and CDR2 FYNNEI. With V trimmed by 5 bases and J by 4 bases, 5 bases remained unmatched. CDR3 coding DNA: TGTGCCAGCAGTCCGCAGGGGGCATCAGATACGCAGTATTTT. This sequence encodes CASSPQGASDTQYF. The whole variable domain, remainder taken from reference TRBV2 and TRBJ2-3, is EPEVTQTPSHQVTQMGQEVILRCVPISNHLYFYWYRQILGQKVEFLVSFYNNEISEKSEIFDDQFSVERPDGSNFTLKIRSTKLEDSAMYFCASSPQGASDTQYFGPGTRLTVL.

The chain carries TRBV6-5 and TRBJ2-3; 7 bases line up with TRBD1. V gave up 6 bases and J gave up 1 base; unmatched junction bases: 4. This CDR3 spans 14 amino acids. CDR1 MNHEY and CDR2 SVGAGI come from the germline V gene. The CDR3 coding sequence is TGTGCCAGCAGACGAACAGGGGGCACAGATACGCAGTATTTT. Translation: CASRRTGGTDTQYF.

The chain couples TRBV10-3 to TRBJ2-7; 9 bases fit TRBD1. The germline V gene has CDR1 ENHRY and CDR2 SYGVKD. Trimming took 8 bases from V and 5 from J; bases not matched to a gene: 4. This CDR3 is 12 amino acids long. The CDR3 protein is CAIGGQGNEQYF. CDR3 sequence (DNA): TGTGCCATCGGGGGACAGGGAAACGAGCAGTACTTC.

Comment on this clone: One end of the junction does not line up with germline, which may come from a read error. Other DNA sequences of this sample code for an identical CDR3. The chain uses TRBV7-3 and TRBJ2-7, with 11 bases aligning to TRBD2. This CDR3 contains 15 residues. Looked up from germline, CDR1 is SGHTA and CDR2 is FQGTGA. The CDR3 here is CASSVGLAGSYEQYF. The CDR3 coding sequence is TGTGCTAGCAGCGTAGGACTAGCGGGCTCCTACGAGCAGTACTTC.

The rearrangement links TRBV5-4 to TRBJ2-7; 7 nucleotides line up with TRBD2. The CDR3 runs to 16 residues. V trimming: 2 bases; J trimming: 1 base; junction bases outside the gene matches: 9. CDR1 and CDR2 from the germline V gene are SGHNT and YYREEE (reference sequence). CDR3 coding DNA: TGTGCCAGCAGCTTCGCCCCCACTAGCGTATCCTACGAGCAGTACTTC. As protein: CASSFAPTSVSYEQYF.

The chain joins TRBV18 to TRBJ2-1; possibly TRBD1 for D (7 bases). The CDR3 runs 16 residues. Germline CDR1 reads KGHSH; CDR2 reads LQKENI. The V end was cut by 2 bases, the J end by 5 bases, with 16 bases between. The CDR3 protein is CASSPDGPGGNNEQFF. CDR3 nucleotide sequence: TGTGCCAGCTCACCAGATGGGCCAGGGGGGAACAATGAGCAGTTCTTC.

The chain combines TRBV9 with TRBJ2-7; the D gene is possibly TRBD2 (6 bases). With 0 bases removed from V and 5 bases from J, the gap between germline ends came to 18 bases. The CDR3 is made up of 16 amino acids. Germline V gene data show CDR1 as SGDLS and CDR2 as YYNGEE. The CDR3 sequence: CASSVVEGEEVDEQYF. In DNA form, the CDR3 reads TGTGCCAGCAGCGTAGTGGAGGGAGAGGAAGTCGACGAGCAGTACTTC.

The chain combines TRBV7-2 with TRBJ2-7; no firm D call. The CDR3 runs to 12 residues. Trimming removed 5 bases from V and 0 bases from J, with 5 bases in between. Looked up from germline, CDR1 is SGHTA and CDR2 is FQGNSA. The CDR3 loop is CASSPGSYEQYF. CDR3 coding DNA: TGTGCCAGCAGCCCCGGCTCCTACGAGCAGTACTTC.

This clone was detected a few times. The chain joins TRBV28 to TRBJ1-5; D unresolved. This CDR3 is 13 amino acids long. Trimming pared 6 bases from V and 9 bases from J, leaving 15 bases between. From germline, CDR1 is MDHEN and CDR2 SYDVKM. DNA of the CDR3: TGTGCCAGCAGCGCCTCCTTTCAGGTGCCCCAGCATTTT. This encodes CASSASFQVPQHF.

The J gene is TRBJ1-2, the V gene TRBV2; TRBD1 aligns across 9 bases. V dropped 6 bases and J dropped 4; count of bases not matched to a gene: 3. The CDR3 sequence is 13 residues long. The germline gives CDR1 SNHLY, CDR2 FYNNEI. The chain's CDR3 is CASRPQGAYGYTF. The CDR3 coding sequence is TGTGCCAGCAGGCCACAGGGGGCCTATGGCTACACCTTC.

This chain joins TRBV5-6 and TRBJ2-2; 10 nucleotides line up with TRBD2. V lost 3 bases, J lost 4 bases, and 9 bases stayed unmatched. CDR1 is SGHDT and CDR2 is YYEEEE in the germline V gene. This CDR3 comprises 17 residues. The CDR3 loop reads CASSSLGLAEPTGELFF. As DNA, the CDR3 is TGTGCCAGCAGCTCCCTAGGACTAGCGGAACCCACCGGGGAGCTGTTTTTT.

The rearrangement uses TRBV5-1 and TRBJ2-5; possibly TRBD1 for D (6 bases). The CDR3 has 13 residues. CDR1 and CDR2 (germline): SGHRS, YFSETQ. The germline V and J ends were trimmed by 0 bases and 4 bases, with 7 bases remaining between them. CDR3 residues: CASSLGQAETQYF. In DNA, the CDR3 is TGCGCCAGCAGCTTGGGACAGGCAGAGACCCAGTACTTC.

The chain is built from TRBV7-9 and TRBJ1-1; 8 nucleotides match TRBD1. Germline V lookup: CDR1 SEHNR, CDR2 FQNEAQ (reference sequence). V gave up 3 bases and J gave up 3 bases; unmatched junction bases: 6. The CDR3 has 15 amino acids. The CDR3 is CASSLGVQGDTEAFF. Written as DNA, the CDR3 is TGTGCCAGCAGCTTGGGAGTACAGGGGGACACTGAAGCTTTCTTT.

The CDR3 loop reads CASSPRWTSGSYNEQFF. DNA for the CDR3: TGTGCCAGCAGCCCCCGGTGGACTAGCGGGTCCTACAATGAGCAGTTCTTC. V gene TRBV7-9 combines with J gene TRBJ2-1, with 11 bases aligning to TRBD2. Germline CDR1 reads SEHNR; CDR2 reads FQNEAQ (reference sequence). The CDR3 contains 17 residues. J lost 1 base, V lost 5 bases, and 7 bases had no gene match. Based on the CDR3 plus reference TRBV7-9 and TRBJ2-1, the full variable domain is DTGVSQNPRHKITKRGQNVTFRCDPISEHNRLYWYRQTLGQGPEFLTYFQNEAQLEKSRLLSDRFSAERPKGSFSTLEIQRTEQGDSAMYLCASSPRWTSGSYNEQFFGPGTRLTVL.

This rearrangement joins TRBV19 to TRBJ2-1; D might be TRBD1 (6 bases). V lost 7 bases to trimming and J lost 5 bases, with 18 bases between them. The CDR3 sequence is 15 residues long. Per the germline V gene, CDR1 is LNHDA and CDR2 is SQIVND (reference sequence). The CDR3 nucleotides read TGTGCCAGTACGCACCGGGACACGGGTAACAATGAGCAGTTCTTC. Its protein product is CASTHRDTGNNEQFF.

This clone occurred once. This chain joins TRBV13 and TRBJ2-3; D may be TRBD2 (5 bases). CDR1 is PRHDT, CDR2 FYEKMQ, per germline (reference sequence). The ends were cut back, 8 bases at V and 3 bases at J, with 12 bases in the middle. This CDR3 comprises 13 residues. In DNA form, the CDR3 reads TGTGCCAGCGAAAAAACGGGGACAGATACGCAGTATTTT. The encoded protein is CASEKTGTDTQYF.

The chain combines TRBV2 with TRBJ2-5; perhaps TRBD2 as D (6 bases). This CDR3 spans 15 amino acids. The V gene's germline CDR1 is SNHLY and CDR2 FYNNEI. Trimming took 2 bases from V and 5 from J, leaving 15 bases between them. In DNA form, the CDR3 reads TGTGCCAGCAGTGAACCCCTGACTAGTCAGGAGACCCAGTACTTC. This codes for CASSEPLTSQETQYF.

The V gene is TRBV6-6, the J gene TRBJ2-5; no reliable D call. This CDR3 comprises 11 residues. V was cut by 7 bases and J by 1 base, with 4 bases left in between. Germline values: CDR1 MNHNY, CDR2 SVGAGI (reference sequence). CDR3: CASTFQETQYF. DNA of the CDR3: TGTGCCAGCACTTTCCAAGAGACCCAGTACTTC.

The rearrangement links TRBV11-2 to TRBJ1-5; D gene uncertain. Trimming cost V 0 bases and J 4 bases, with 13 bases left between them. The CDR3 totals 16 residues. The germline gives CDR1 SGHAT, CDR2 FQNNGV. The CDR3 nucleotides are TGTGCCAGCAGCTTAGATTGGCCAGGTCCGAATCAGCCCCAGCATTTT. Translation gives CASSLDWPGPNQPQHF.

V usage is TRBV30 and J usage is TRBJ2-5; 9 nucleotides align to TRBD1. CDR1 is GTSNPN and CDR2 is SVGIG in the germline V gene (reference sequence). Trimming took 3 bases from V and 5 from J; bases not matched to a gene: 10. This CDR3 spans 15 amino acids. CDR3 protein: CAWSQGTGIGETQYF. In DNA, the CDR3 is TGTGCCTGGAGCCAGGGGACAGGGATCGGGGAGACCCAGTACTTC.

The rearrangement links TRBV29-1 to TRBJ2-1; maybe TRBD2 (5 bases). Germline V lookup: CDR1 SQVTM, CDR2 ANQGSEA. V was trimmed by 7 bases and J by 5 bases, leaving 18 bases between them. This CDR3 contains 14 residues. The CDR3 spells CSGEVGGLNNEQFF. The CDR3 DNA reads as TGCAGCGGAGAGGTAGGAGGATTAAACAATGAGCAGTTCTTC.

The V gene is TRBV23-1, the J gene TRBJ2-3; tentative D call: TRBD1 (5 bases). TRBV23-1 counts as an open reading frame of uncertain function. The CDR3 runs to 15 residues. Trimming took 6 bases from V and 1 from J, leaving 14 bases between them. The DNA for the CDR3 is TGCGCCAGCAGCCTTGCCTGGGGCGGCACAGATACGCAGTATTTT. Protein sequence: CASSLAWGGTDTQYF.

The rearrangement uses TRBV2 and TRBJ2-3, with 12 bases lining up with TRBD2. The junction had 10 bases not matched to a gene; V was cut back by 2 bases and J by 10 bases. The CDR3 has 16 amino acids. Germline-derived CDR1 and CDR2 are SNHLY and FYNNEI. The CDR3 region is CASSEIWLAGGSAQYF. DNA for the CDR3: TGTGCCAGCAGTGAAATCTGGCTAGCGGGAGGGTCGGCGCAGTATTTT.

This clone was counted once. The V and J genes are TRBV11-3 and TRBJ2-2; no clear D. This CDR3 is 14 amino acids long. Germline CDR1 SGHNT, CDR2 YENEEA. Trimming cost V 5 bases and J 1 base, with 8 bases left between them. CDR3 coding DNA: TGTGCCAGCAGCGGTCCAGAGAACACCGGGGAGCTGTTTTTT. Translation gives CASSGPENTGELFF.